What follows describes a single T cell receptor beta chain. The ends lost 8 bases at V and 2 bases at J; junction bases unmatched: 9. CDR3 length equals 15 residues. Germline lookup yields CDR1 SGHAT and CDR2 FQNNGV. The sample is drawn from a study of cytomegalovirus exposure and HLA in healthy donors. Study-wide context: The 110 million or so unique TCR beta sequences, from around 200 million T cells, were found by an earlier analysis.

The study ran its PCR with 60 Vbeta and 13 Jbeta primers. As processed by the authors: In a later analysis, the count reached some 88 million unique TCR beta chains, with roughly 12 million shared. Method: immunoSEQ multiplex PCR; TCRdb's copy keeps in-frame clones and lacks some. V and J calls and clone size are copied from that table; D and trimming were computed from the DNA. The repertoire has over 90,000 clones, roughly four fifths of them found once; the top ten carry under 5.5%. This clonotype was obtained from a man aged 35 to 55 in good health and CMV-seropositive. Sequencing was performed on PBMCs. The rearrangement joins TRBV11-2 to TRBJ1-3; 7 bases line up with TRBD1. CDR3 residues: CASVNRGRAGNTIYF. The CDR3 DNA reads TGTGCCAGCGTAAACAGGGGTCGCGCTGGAAACACCATATATTTT.